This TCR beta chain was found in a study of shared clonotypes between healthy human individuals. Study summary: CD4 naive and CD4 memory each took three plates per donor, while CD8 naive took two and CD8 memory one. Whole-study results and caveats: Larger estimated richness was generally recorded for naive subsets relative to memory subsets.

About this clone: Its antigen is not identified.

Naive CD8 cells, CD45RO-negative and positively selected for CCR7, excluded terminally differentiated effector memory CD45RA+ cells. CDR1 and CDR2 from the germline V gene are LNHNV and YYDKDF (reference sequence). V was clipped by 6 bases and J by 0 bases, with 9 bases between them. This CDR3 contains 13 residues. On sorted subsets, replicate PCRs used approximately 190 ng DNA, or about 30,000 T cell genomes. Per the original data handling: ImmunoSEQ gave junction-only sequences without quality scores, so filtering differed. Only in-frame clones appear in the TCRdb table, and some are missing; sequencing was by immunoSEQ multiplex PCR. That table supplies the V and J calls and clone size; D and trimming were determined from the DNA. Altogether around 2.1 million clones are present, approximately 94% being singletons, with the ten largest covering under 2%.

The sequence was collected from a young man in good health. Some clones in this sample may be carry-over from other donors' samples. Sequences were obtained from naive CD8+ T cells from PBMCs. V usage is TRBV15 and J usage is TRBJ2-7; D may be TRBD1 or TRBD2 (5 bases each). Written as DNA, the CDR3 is TGTGCCACCAGGGGGGAATACTCCTACGAGCAGTACTTC. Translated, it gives CATRGEYSYEQYF.